This TCR beta chain was sequenced during a study of lymphopenia after photon versus proton radiotherapy. Regarding the study as a whole: Better survival with proton therapy was suggested as possible, not demonstrated. Oligoclonal CD8+ Temra expansion after nadir drove photon patients' diversity drop. Under photons, naive T cells and diversity fell while effector/memory populations rose.

The CDR3 totals 17 residues. The V gene end was trimmed by 2 bases and the J gene end by 4 bases; junction bases not matched to a gene: 7. Germline CDR1 reads SGHVS; CDR2 reads FQNEAQ. Only in-frame clones appear in the TCRdb table, and some are missing; sequencing was by immunoSEQ multiplex PCR. The sample has some 15,000 clones, about four fifths seen once; the top ten hold approximately 25%. This clone occurred once. What it binds is unknown. This receptor was identified in a middle-aged man with gastric cancer. J is TRBJ2-2 and V is TRBV7-8; 10 bases align to TRBD2. Sample: peripheral blood, taken from a patient treated with photon-based radiotherapy. As DNA, the CDR3 is TGTGCCAGCAGCTTAAGGCTAGCGGGGGCCACCACCGGGGAGCTGTTTTTT. Amino acids: CASSLRLAGATTGELFF.